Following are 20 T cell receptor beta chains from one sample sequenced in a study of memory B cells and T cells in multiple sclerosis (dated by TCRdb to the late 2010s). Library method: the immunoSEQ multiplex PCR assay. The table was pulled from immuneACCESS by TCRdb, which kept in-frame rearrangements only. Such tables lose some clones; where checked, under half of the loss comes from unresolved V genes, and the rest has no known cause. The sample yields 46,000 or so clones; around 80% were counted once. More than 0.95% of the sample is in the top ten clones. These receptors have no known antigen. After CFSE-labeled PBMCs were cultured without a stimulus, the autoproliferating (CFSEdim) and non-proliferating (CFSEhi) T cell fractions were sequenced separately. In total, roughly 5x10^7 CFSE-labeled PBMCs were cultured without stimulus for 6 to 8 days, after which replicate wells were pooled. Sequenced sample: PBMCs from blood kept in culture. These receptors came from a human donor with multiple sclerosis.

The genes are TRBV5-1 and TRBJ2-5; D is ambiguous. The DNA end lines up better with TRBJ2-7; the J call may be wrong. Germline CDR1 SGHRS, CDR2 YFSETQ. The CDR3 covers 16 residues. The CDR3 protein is CASSLGYSPGFDEQYF. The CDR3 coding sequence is TGCGCCAGCAGCTTGGGCTACAGCCCCGGGTTCGACGAGCAGTACTTC.

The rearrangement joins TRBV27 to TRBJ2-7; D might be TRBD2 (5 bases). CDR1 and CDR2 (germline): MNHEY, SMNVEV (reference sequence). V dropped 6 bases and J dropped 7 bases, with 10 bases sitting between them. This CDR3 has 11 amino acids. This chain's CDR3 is CASSLRGEQYF. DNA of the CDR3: TGTGCCAGCAGCTTGAGAGGGGAGCAGTACTTC.

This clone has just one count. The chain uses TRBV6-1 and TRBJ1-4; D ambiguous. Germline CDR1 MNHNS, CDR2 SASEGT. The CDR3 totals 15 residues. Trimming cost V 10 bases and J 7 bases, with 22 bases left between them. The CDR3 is CATMRPHTGGEKLFF. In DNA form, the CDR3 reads TGTGCCACCATGCGCCCCCATACCGGCGGTGAAAAACTGTTTTTT.

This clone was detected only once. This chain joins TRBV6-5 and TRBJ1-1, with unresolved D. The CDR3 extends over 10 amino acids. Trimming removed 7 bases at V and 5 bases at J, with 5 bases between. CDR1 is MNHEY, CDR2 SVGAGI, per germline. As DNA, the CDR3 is TGTGCCAGCATTCAAACTGAAGCTTTCTTT. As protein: CASIQTEAFF.

CDR3 loop: CAWSVLDGYTF. The CDR3 coding sequence is TGTGCCTGGAGTGTATTAGATGGCTACACCTTC. The chain uses TRBV30 and TRBJ1-2; D remains ambiguous. This CDR3 contains 11 residues. Deletions cut 0 bases from V and 6 bases from J, with 5 bases between. Germline values: CDR1 GTSNPN, CDR2 SVGIG (reference sequence).

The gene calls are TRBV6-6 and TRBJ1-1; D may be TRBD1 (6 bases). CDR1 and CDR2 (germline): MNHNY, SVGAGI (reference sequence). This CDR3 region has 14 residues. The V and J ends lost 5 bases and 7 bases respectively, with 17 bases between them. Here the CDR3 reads CASSSGKVDSEAFF. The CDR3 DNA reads TGTGCCAGCAGTAGTGGGAAGGTGGACAGTGAAGCTTTCTTT.

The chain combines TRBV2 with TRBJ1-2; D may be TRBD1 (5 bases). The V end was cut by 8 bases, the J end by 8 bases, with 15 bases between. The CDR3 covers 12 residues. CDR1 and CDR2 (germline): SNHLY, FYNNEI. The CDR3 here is CASWGRAGGYTF. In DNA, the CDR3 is TGTGCCAGCTGGGGCAGGGCGGGGGGCTACACCTTC.

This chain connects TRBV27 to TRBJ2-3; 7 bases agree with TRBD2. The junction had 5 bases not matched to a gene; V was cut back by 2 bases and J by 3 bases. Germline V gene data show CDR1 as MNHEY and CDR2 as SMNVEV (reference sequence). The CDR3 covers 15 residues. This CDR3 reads CASSLGGRGTDTQYF. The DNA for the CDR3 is TGTGCCAGCAGTTTAGGCGGGCGGGGGACAGATACGCAGTATTTT.

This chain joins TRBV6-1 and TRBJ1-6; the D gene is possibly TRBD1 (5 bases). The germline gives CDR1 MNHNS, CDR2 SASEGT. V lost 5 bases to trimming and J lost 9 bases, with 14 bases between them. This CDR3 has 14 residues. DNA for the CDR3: TGTGCCAGCAGTAACAGGCCTCGGGCTTCACCCCTCCACTTT. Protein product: CASSNRPRASPLHF.

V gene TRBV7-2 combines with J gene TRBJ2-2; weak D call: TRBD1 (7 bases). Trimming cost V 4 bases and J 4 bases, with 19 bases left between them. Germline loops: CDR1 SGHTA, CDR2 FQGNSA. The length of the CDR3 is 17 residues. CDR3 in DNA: TGTGCCAGCAGCTGGGCCCGGGGGACAGCTACCACCGGGGAGCTGTTTTTT. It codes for CASSWARGTATTGELFF.

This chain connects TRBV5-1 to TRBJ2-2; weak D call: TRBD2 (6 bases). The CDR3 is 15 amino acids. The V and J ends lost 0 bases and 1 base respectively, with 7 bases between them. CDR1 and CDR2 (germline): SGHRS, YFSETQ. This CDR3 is CASSLGRVNTGELFF. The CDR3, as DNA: TGCGCCAGCAGCTTGGGGAGGGTGAACACCGGGGAGCTGTTTTTT.

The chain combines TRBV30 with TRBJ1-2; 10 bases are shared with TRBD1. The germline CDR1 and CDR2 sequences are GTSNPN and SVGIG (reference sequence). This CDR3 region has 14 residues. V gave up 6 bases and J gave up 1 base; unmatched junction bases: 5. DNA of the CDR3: TGTGCCTGCCTCGGGACAGGGGTTAACTATGGCTACACCTTC. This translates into CACLGTGVNYGYTF.

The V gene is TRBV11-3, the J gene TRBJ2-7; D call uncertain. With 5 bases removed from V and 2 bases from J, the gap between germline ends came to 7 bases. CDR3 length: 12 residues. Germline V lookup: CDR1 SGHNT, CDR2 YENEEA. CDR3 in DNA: TGTGCCAGCAGCCGACTTCCCTACGAGCAGTACTTC. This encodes CASSRLPYEQYF. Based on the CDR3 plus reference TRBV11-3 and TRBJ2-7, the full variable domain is EAGVVQSPRYKIIEKKQPVAFWCNPISGHNTLYWYLQNLGQGPELLIRYENEEAVDDSQLPKDRFSAERLKGVDSTLKIQPAELGDSAVYLCASSRLPYEQYFGPGTRLTVT.

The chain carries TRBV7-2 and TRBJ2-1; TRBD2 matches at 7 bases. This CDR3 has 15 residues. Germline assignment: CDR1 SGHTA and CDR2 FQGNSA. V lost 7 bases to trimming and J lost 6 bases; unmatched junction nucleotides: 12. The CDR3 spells CASTFRRGVGNEQFF. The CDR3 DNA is TGTGCCAGCACCTTCCGTCGGGGGGTCGGCAATGAGCAGTTCTTC.

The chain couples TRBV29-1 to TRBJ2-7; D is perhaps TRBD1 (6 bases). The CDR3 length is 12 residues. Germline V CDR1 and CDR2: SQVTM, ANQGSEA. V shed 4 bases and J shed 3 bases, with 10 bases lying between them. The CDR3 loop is CSVGTDLYEQYF. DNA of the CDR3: TGCAGCGTTGGGACAGATCTCTACGAGCAGTACTTC.

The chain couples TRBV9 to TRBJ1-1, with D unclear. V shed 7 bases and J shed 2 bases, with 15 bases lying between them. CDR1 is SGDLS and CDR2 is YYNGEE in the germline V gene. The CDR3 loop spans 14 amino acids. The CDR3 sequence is CASGPQVGNTEAFF. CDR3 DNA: TGTGCCAGCGGACCTCAGGTCGGTAACACTGAAGCTTTCTTT. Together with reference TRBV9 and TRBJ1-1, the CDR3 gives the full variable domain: DSGVTQTPKHLITATGQRVTLRCSPRSGDLSVYWYQQSLDQGLQFLIQYYNGEERAKGNILERFSAQQFPDLHSELNLSSLELGDSALYFCASGPQVGNTEAFFGQGTRLTVV.

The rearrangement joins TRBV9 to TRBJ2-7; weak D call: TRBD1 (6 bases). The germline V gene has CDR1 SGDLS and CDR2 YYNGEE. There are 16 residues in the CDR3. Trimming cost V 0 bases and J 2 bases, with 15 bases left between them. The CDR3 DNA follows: TGTGCCAGCAGCGTAGCTAAGGACAGCGAAACCTACGAGCAGTACTTC. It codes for CASSVAKDSETYEQYF.

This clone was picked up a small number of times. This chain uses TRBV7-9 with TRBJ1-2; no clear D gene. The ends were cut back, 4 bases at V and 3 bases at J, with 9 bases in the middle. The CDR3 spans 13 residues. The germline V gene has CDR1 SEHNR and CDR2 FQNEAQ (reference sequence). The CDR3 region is CASSSDIYYGYTF. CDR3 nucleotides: TGTGCCAGCAGCTCCGACATTTACTATGGCTACACCTTC.

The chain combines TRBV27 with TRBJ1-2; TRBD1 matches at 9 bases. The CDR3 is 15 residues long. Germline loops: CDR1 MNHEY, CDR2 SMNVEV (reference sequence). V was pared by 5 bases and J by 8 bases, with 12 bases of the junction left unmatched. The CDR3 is CASSPMGQGGGGYTF. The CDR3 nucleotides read TGTGCCAGCAGTCCGATGGGACAGGGCGGAGGAGGCTACACCTTC.

CDR3: CAWSLGLNTEAFF. The CDR3 DNA is TGTGCCTGGAGTTTGGGCTTGAACACTGAAGCTTTCTTT. The gene calls are TRBV30 and TRBJ1-1, with no clear D. Germline CDR1 reads GTSNPN; CDR2 reads SVGIG (reference sequence). Trimming removed 2 bases at V and 0 bases at J, with 7 bases between. The CDR3 has 13 amino acids.